This passage covers 16 T cell receptor beta chains from one sample sequenced in a study of T cells in Graves' hyperthyroidism and ophthalmopathy. There were TCR beta CDR3 regions amplified from RNA transcripts. In the first-round RT-PCR of the TCR CDR3, the HTBI primer set was used. TCRdb re-called the multiplex PCR reads with MiXCR, one entry per CDR3 protein. The profile covers 350,000 or so distinct CDR3 sequences, with 15% to 20% appearing a single time and less than 20% taken by the ten largest. The sample comprised blood. The receptors derive from a middle-aged woman with Graves' ophthalmopathy.

In this sample, this clonotype turned up many times. The chain carries TRBV6-1 and TRBJ2-7; D unclear. Trimming took off 0 bases at V and 2 bases at J, with 8 bases between the two ends. Germline assignment: CDR1 MNHNS and CDR2 SASEGT. The CDR3 length is 14 residues. CDR3 sequence reads: CASSEAPRAYEQYF. CDR3 DNA sequence: TGTGCCAGCAGTGAAGCGCCACGGGCCTACGAGCAGTACTTC.

This clonotype was seen repeatedly, ten times or more. The chain recombines TRBV28 with TRBJ1-6; perhaps TRBD1 as D (6 bases). CDR1 MDHEN and CDR2 SYDVKM come from the germline V gene. This CDR3 contains 16 residues. The ends were cut back, 6 bases at V and 0 bases at J, with 12 bases in the middle. The CDR3 here is CASRPRGDSYNSPLHF. CDR3 sequence (DNA): TGTGCCAGCAGACCAAGGGGGGACTCCTATAATTCACCCCTCCACTTT.

This clonotype has a handful of counts. Sequence at one end of the junction differs from germline and may be a read error. This chain connects TRBV3-1 to TRBJ2-2, with D possibly matching TRBD2 (5 bases). The CDR3 loop spans 15 amino acids. Germline loops: CDR1 LGHDT, CDR2 YNNKEL (reference sequence). The chain's CDR3 is CASSQEEPSTRELFF. The CDR3 DNA reads as TGTGCCAGCAGCCAAGAAGAACCTAGCACCCGGGAGCTGTTTTTT.

This clonotype was seen many times. The V gene is TRBV19, the J gene TRBJ1-1, with D possibly TRBD1 on 6 matching bases. V lost 3 bases to trimming and J lost 4 bases, with 12 bases between them. CDR1 and CDR2 (germline): LNHDA, SQIVND (reference sequence). The CDR3 sequence is 14 residues long. DNA of the CDR3: TGTGCCAGTAGTATGACAGGCGGAGGCACTGAAGCTTTCTTT. It encodes CASSMTGGGTEAFF.

This clonotype was seen at least ten times. The V gene is TRBV2, the J gene TRBJ2-7; D may be TRBD1 or TRBD2 (5 bases each). This CDR3 has 14 amino acids. CDR1 is SNHLY, CDR2 FYNNEI, per germline. The V end lost 1 base, the J end lost 6 bases, and 13 bases lay between the germline ends. The CDR3 DNA reads as TGTGCCAGCAGTGAAGTCCCACTCGGGGCCGAGCAGTACTTC. This translates into CASSEVPLGAEQYF.

V usage is TRBV30 and J usage is TRBJ2-2, with a tentative D call TRBD2 (6 bases). Trimming left V 3 bases short and J 6 bases short, with 17 bases between. The CDR3 runs 15 residues. Germline values: CDR1 GTSNPN, CDR2 SVGIG (reference sequence). CDR3 sequence reads: CAWRGGAGRAGELFF. CDR3 DNA sequence: TGTGCCTGGAGGGGGGGTGCGGGGCGCGCCGGGGAGCTGTTTTTT.

This clonotype has ten or more counts. The chain uses TRBV7-2 and TRBJ2-5; perhaps TRBD2 as D (6 bases). The ends were cut back, 6 bases at V and 3 bases at J, with 14 bases in the middle. The germline V gene has CDR1 SGHTA and CDR2 FQGNSA. The CDR3 has 14 residues. This chain's CDR3 is CASSRRTNEETQYF. As DNA, the CDR3 is TGTGCCAGCAGTCGAAGGACTAATGAAGAGACCCAGTACTTC.

The genes are TRBV6-2 or TRBV6-3 and TRBJ2-7; 12 nucleotides agree with TRBD2. The ends lost 5 bases at V and 5 bases at J; junction bases unmatched: 4. CDR1 is MNHEY, CDR2 SVGEGT, per germline. This CDR3 contains 14 residues. The CDR3 sequence is CASSERLAGDEQYF. The DNA for the CDR3 is TGTGCCAGCAGTGAGAGACTAGCGGGAGACGAGCAGTACTTC.

This clonotype was counted many times. The CDR3, as DNA: TGTGCCAGCAGTCCACGCCGGGGAGAGACCCAGTACTTC. Translation gives CASSPRRGETQYF. This chain joins TRBV6-5 and TRBJ2-5; weak D call: TRBD2 (5 bases). The germline V and J ends were trimmed by 5 bases and 4 bases, with 11 bases remaining between them. The germline gives CDR1 MNHEY, CDR2 SVGAGI. This CDR3 spans 13 amino acids.

This chain joins TRBV7-9 and TRBJ2-5; no definite D call. This CDR3 is 11 amino acids long. Germline CDR1 SEHNR, CDR2 FQNEAQ (reference sequence). V was cut by 8 bases and J by 5 bases, with 9 bases left in between. The CDR3 sequence: CASRMSETQYF. In nucleotides, the CDR3 is TGTGCCAGCCGAATGTCCGAGACCCAGTACTTC.

This clonotype appeared many times. This sequence joins TRBV6-5 and TRBJ1-1, with D possibly matching TRBD1 (5 bases). Looked up from germline, CDR1 is MNHEY and CDR2 is SVGAGI. The V end was cut by 2 bases, the J end by 6 bases, with 13 bases between. CDR3 length equals 14 residues. This CDR3 is CASSYDHRIAEAFF. The CDR3 DNA follows: TGTGCCAGCAGTTACGACCACAGGATAGCTGAAGCTTTCTTT.

This clonotype appeared many times. This rearrangement joins TRBV2 to TRBJ1-1, with D hard to call. The V and J ends lost 6 bases and 0 bases respectively, with 11 bases between them. The CDR3 has 14 residues. CDR1 and CDR2 from the germline V gene are SNHLY and FYNNEI. Written as DNA, the CDR3 is TGTGCCAGCAGCGGTGAAACCATGAACACTGAAGCTTTCTTT. The encoded protein is CASSGETMNTEAFF.

This sequence joins TRBV2 and TRBJ1-5; perhaps TRBD1 as D (5 bases). The germline V gene encodes CDR1 SNHLY and CDR2 FYNNEI. V lost 8 bases to trimming and J lost 4 bases, with 12 bases between them. The CDR3 runs 13 residues. The CDR3 region is CASGLGRNQPQHF. The CDR3 region has the DNA TGTGCCAGCGGCTTGGGGCGGAATCAGCCCCAGCATTTT.

This clonotype was seen ten or more times. The chain has TRBV6-1 and TRBJ2-3; D is perhaps TRBD1 (5 bases). The CDR3 covers 14 residues. The V end lost 7 bases, the J end lost 4 bases, and 15 bases lay between the germline ends. Looked up from germline, CDR1 is MNHNS and CDR2 is SASEGT. The CDR3 region has the DNA TGTGCCAGCAAAGCAGGGTGGTTGTCAGATACGCAGTATTTT. Residues: CASKAGWLSDTQYF.

This clonotype was recorded at least ten times. This chain joins TRBV12-3 or TRBV12-4 and TRBJ1-1; perhaps TRBD1 as D (5 bases). Trimming pared 0 bases from V and 1 base from J, leaving 12 bases between. The CDR3 loop spans 16 amino acids. CDR3 in DNA: TGTGCCAGCAGTTTAGCACGCTGGGACGAGAACACTGAAGCTTTCTTT. It yields the protein CASSLARWDENTEAFF.

This clonotype was recorded at least ten times. The J gene is TRBJ1-1, the V gene TRBV6-1; D might be TRBD1 (5 bases). The germline V and J ends were trimmed by 2 bases and 6 bases, with 13 bases remaining between them. Germline V gives CDR1 MNHNS, CDR2 SASEGT. This CDR3 has 14 amino acids. Here the CDR3 reads CASSETWGSSEAFF. In nucleotides, the CDR3 is TGTGCCAGCAGTGAAACATGGGGGTCGTCTGAAGCTTTCTTT.